This T cell receptor (beta chain) was found in a study of blood T cell repertoires in COVID-19. CDR3 size: 14 residues. Per germline, CDR1 SGHDT and CDR2 YYEEEE. Trimming took 0 bases from V and 8 from J, leaving 14 bases between them. Libraries were prepared by immunoSEQ multiplex PCR; TCRdb keeps only in-frame clonotypes and omits some of them. The sample holds 250,000 or so clones; around 86% are singletons and the top ten take 3%. In its sample, this clone was seen once. Sequenced input: peripheral blood. This sequence joins TRBV5-6 and TRBJ1-1; unclear D gene. This sequence was found in a woman between 25 and 40 years old with active or convalescent COVID-19. The CDR3 sequence is CASSLVGDVAEAFF. The CDR3, as DNA: TGTGCCAGCAGCTTGGTCGGAGACGTCGCCGAAGCTTTCTTT.